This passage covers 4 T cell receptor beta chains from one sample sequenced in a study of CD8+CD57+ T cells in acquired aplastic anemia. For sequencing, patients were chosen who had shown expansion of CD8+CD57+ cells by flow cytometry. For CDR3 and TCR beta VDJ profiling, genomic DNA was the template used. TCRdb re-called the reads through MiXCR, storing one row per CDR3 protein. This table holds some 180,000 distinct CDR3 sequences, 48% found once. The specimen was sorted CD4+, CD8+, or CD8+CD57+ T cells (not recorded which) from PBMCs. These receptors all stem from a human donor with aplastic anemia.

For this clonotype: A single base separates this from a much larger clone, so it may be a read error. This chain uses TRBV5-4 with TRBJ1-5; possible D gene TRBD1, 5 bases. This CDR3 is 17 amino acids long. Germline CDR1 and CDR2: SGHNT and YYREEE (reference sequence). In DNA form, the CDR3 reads TGTGCCAACAGCTTGTTGACAGCAAGTGCAAGCAATCAGCCCCAGCATTTT. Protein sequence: CANSLLTASASNQPQHF.

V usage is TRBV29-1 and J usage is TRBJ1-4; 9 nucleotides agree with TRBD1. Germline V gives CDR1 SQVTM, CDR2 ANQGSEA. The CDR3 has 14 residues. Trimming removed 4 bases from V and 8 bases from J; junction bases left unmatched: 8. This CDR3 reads CSVVVTGGIEKLFF. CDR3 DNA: TGCAGCGTTGTTGTGACAGGGGGAATAGAAAAACTGTTTTTT.

The CDR3 DNA sequence: TGTGCCAGCAGCTATCTACAGGGGGCGCTTGGAAACACCATATATTTT. Protein product: CASSYLQGALGNTIYF. The chain couples TRBV7-8 to TRBJ1-3, with 9 bases fitting TRBD1. Germline V gives CDR1 SGHVS, CDR2 FQNEAQ. The CDR3 has 16 residues. Trimming took 4 bases from V and 3 from J; bases not matched to a gene: 7.

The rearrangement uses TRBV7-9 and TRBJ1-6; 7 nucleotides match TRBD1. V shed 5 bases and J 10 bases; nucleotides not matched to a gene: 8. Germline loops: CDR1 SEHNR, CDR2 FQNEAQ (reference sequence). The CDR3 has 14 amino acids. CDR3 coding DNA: TGTGCCAGCAGCCCAGGGGGAGGGGGGTCACCCCTCCACTTT. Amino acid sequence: CASSPGGGGSPLHF.